Shown below are 26 T cell receptor beta chains from a single sample sequenced in a study of blood T cell repertoires in COVID-19 (dated by TCRdb to the early 2020s). To prepare the library, the immunoSEQ multiplex PCR assay was applied. TCRdb carries this immuneACCESS record with in-frame sequences only. Its versions omit some clonotypes, under half of them owing to an unresolved V gene in the studies checked, with the rest unexplained. The sample data list about 130,000 clones, and 85% to 90% of these were observed just once. Together, the top ten hold under 7% of the sample. Sequencing used peripheral blood. Source of these receptors: an older man with active or convalescent COVID-19.

About this clone itself: In the same sample, other DNA sequences code for this CDR3. The rearrangement joins TRBV9 to TRBJ1-2; D gene uncertain. V dropped 0 bases and J dropped 2 bases, with 8 bases sitting between them. CDR3 size: 14 residues. Germline CDR1 and CDR2: SGDLS and YYNGEE. The CDR3 reads CASSVETANYGYTF. CDR3 nucleotide sequence: TGTGCCAGCAGCGTAGAAACAGCCAACTATGGCTACACCTTC.

The chain joins TRBV11-2 to TRBJ2-6; a weak D match, TRBD1 (5 bases). Trimming removed 7 bases at V and 1 base at J, with 11 bases between. Germline CDR1 reads SGHAT; CDR2 reads FQNNGV. This CDR3 spans 15 amino acids. The CDR3 here is CASNYRRSGANVLTF. The CDR3 DNA sequence: TGTGCCAGCAACTACAGGCGATCTGGGGCCAACGTCCTGACTTTC.

V and J are TRBV5-6 and TRBJ1-1; D remains ambiguous. CDR1 and CDR2 from the germline V gene are SGHDT and YYEEEE. V was clipped by 6 bases and J by 6 bases, with 15 bases between them. The CDR3 is 13 amino acids. The CDR3 is CASTTTASAEAFF. The CDR3 DNA is TGTGCCAGCACCACGACTGCCTCGGCTGAAGCTTTCTTT.

This sequence joins TRBV7-2 and TRBJ2-2; D remains unclear. The CDR3 contains 14 residues. Germline assignment: CDR1 SGHTA and CDR2 FQGNSA. V lost 2 bases and J lost 1, with 5 bases in between. The CDR3 is CASSLFGNTGELFF. As DNA, the CDR3 is TGTGCCAGCAGCTTATTCGGGAACACCGGGGAGCTGTTTTTT.

The chain is built from TRBV7-9 and TRBJ1-2; D is perhaps TRBD1 (6 bases). Trimming pared 5 bases from V and 8 bases from J, leaving 12 bases between. Germline V CDR1 and CDR2: SEHNR, FQNEAQ (reference sequence). CDR3 length: 12 amino acids. CDR3 bases: TGTGCCAGCAGCCCGCAGGGGAAGGGCTACACCTTC. Protein: CASSPQGKGYTF.

This clone was seen just once. The genes are TRBV5-1 and TRBJ1-2; the match to TRBD1 covers 12 bases. This CDR3 has 15 residues. V dropped 0 bases and J dropped 7; count of bases not matched to a gene: 4. CDR1 is SGHRS and CDR2 is YFSETQ in the germline V gene. CDR3 in DNA: TGCGCCAGCAGCTTGGCCGGGACAGGGGGCTTTGGCTACACCTTC. Protein: CASSLAGTGGFGYTF.

CDR3 nucleotides: TGTGCCAGCAGCCAAATATGGGGGGGAGGTGGCAATGAGCAGTTCTTC. Translation: CASSQIWGGGGNEQFF. V usage is TRBV3-1 (or the pseudogene TRBV3-2) and J usage is TRBJ2-1; 7 positions match TRBD2. This CDR3 comprises 16 residues. The V gene's germline CDR1 is LGHDT and CDR2 YNNKEL (reference sequence). V gave up 2 bases and J gave up 6 bases; unmatched junction bases: 10.

V usage is TRBV9 and J usage is TRBJ2-5; D remains ambiguous. The length of the CDR3 is 14 residues. Germline V lookup: CDR1 SGDLS, CDR2 YYNGEE. With 0 bases removed from V and 0 bases from J, the gap between germline ends came to 6 bases. CDR3 loop: CASSVAPNQETQYF. CDR3 DNA: TGTGCCAGCAGCGTAGCGCCTAACCAAGAGACCCAGTACTTC. Based on the CDR3 plus reference TRBV9 and TRBJ2-5, the full variable domain is DSGVTQTPKHLITATGQRVTLRCSPRSGDLSVYWYQQSLDQGLQFLIQYYNGEERAKGNILERFSAQQFPDLHSELNLSSLELGDSALYFCASSVAPNQETQYFGPGTRLLVL.

V is TRBV19 and J is TRBJ2-5; TRBD2 matches 10 bases. The CDR3 extends over 14 amino acids. The J segment lost 2 bases and the V segment lost 6 bases, leaving 3 bases of the junction unmatched. CDR1 is LNHDA, CDR2 SQIVND, per germline (reference sequence). The CDR3 DNA sequence: TGTGCCAGTAGAACTAGCGGGGCTCAAGAGACCCAGTACTTC. Amino acid sequence: CASRTSGAQETQYF.

CDR3 nucleotide sequence: TGTGCCAGCAGTTTAATCGGACAGGGCTTTGTTGGGGCCAACGTCCTGACTTTC. Its translation is CASSLIGQGFVGANVLTF. V usage is TRBV27 and J usage is TRBJ2-6, with 8 bases fitting TRBD1. Germline V CDR1 and CDR2: MNHEY, SMNVEV (reference sequence). This CDR3 is 18 amino acids long. Trimming at V came to 2 bases and at J to 3 bases, leaving 9 bases not matched to a gene.

This chain joins TRBV30 and TRBJ2-7; TRBD1 agrees at 9 bases. The germline gives CDR1 GTSNPN, CDR2 SVGIG (reference sequence). The CDR3 totals 14 residues. Trimming removed 4 bases from V and 3 bases from J; junction bases left unmatched: 7. The DNA of the CDR3 is TGTGCCTGGACCCCGGACAGGGGAGTCTACGAGCAGTACTTC. This translates into CAWTPDRGVYEQYF.

This clone was found once. The chain is built from TRBV7-2 and TRBJ2-3; 13 bases agree with TRBD2. With 4 bases clipped from V and 0 bases from J, the junction kept 10 bases outside the gene matches. Germline CDR1 SGHTA, CDR2 FQGNSA. This CDR3 contains 19 residues. The CDR3 nucleotides read TGTGCCAGCAGCTCACCAGGACTAGCGGGAGCCACTAGCACAGATACGCAGTATTTT. Amino acids: CASSSPGLAGATSTDTQYF.

The chain recombines TRBV4-3 with TRBJ2-3; tentative D call: TRBD2 (6 bases). CDR3 length equals 17 residues. V was cut by 3 bases and J by 3 bases, with 19 bases left in between. Germline values: CDR1 LGHNA, CDR2 YSLEER. As DNA, the CDR3 is TGCGCCAGCAGCCAGGATACTAGCTGGAGTAATACAGATACGCAGTATTTT. This translates into CASSQDTSWSNTDTQYF.

This clone was picked up one time. The chain joins TRBV29-1 to TRBJ1-4; TRBD1 matches at 9 bases. Per the germline V gene, CDR1 is SQVTM and CDR2 is ANQGSEA. This CDR3 is built from 13 residues. Trimming cost V 4 bases and J 8 bases; bases outside gene matches: 5. For the CDR3, the DNA is TGCAGCGTTGTGGACAGGGGAGGAGAAAAACTGTTTTTT. It translates to CSVVDRGGEKLFF.

The rearrangement uses TRBV4-1 and TRBJ2-7; 8 bases fit TRBD2. V lost 3 bases to trimming and J lost 3 bases; unmatched junction nucleotides: 10. This CDR3 contains 16 residues. Per the germline V gene, CDR1 is MGHRA and CDR2 is YSYEKL. The DNA for the CDR3 is TGCGCCAGCAGCCAGTCGGGACTAGTTAGTGGCTACGAGCAGTACTTC. The encoded protein is CASSQSGLVSGYEQYF.

The CDR3 region has the DNA TGCGCCAGCAGCCCGCGTGGCGGGGGGGCCCGTGAGCAGTTCTTC. As protein: CASSPRGGGAREQFF. The chain recombines TRBV4-1 with TRBJ2-1, with TRBD2 matching 9 bases. Germline assignment: CDR1 MGHRA and CDR2 YSYEKL. The CDR3 loop spans 15 amino acids. V shed 4 bases, J shed 9 bases, and the junction held 10 bases outside the gene matches.

This clone was seen a single time. This rearrangement joins TRBV7-2 to TRBJ2-2; 7 positions agree with TRBD1. The CDR3 totals 14 residues. J lost 5 bases, V lost 5 bases, and 5 bases had no gene match. Germline CDR1 reads SGHTA; CDR2 reads FQGNSA. The CDR3 here is CASSPTGRTGELFF. The CDR3 nucleotides read TGTGCCAGCAGCCCGACAGGGAGAACCGGGGAGCTGTTTTTT.

The chain is built from TRBV18 and TRBJ1-1; D not resolved. Germline V gene data show CDR1 as KGHSH and CDR2 as LQKENI. This CDR3 comprises 13 residues. The V and J ends lost 6 bases and 1 base respectively, with 9 bases between them. The CDR3 reads CASSPQQNTEAFF. CDR3 in DNA: TGTGCCAGCTCCCCTCAACAGAACACTGAAGCTTTCTTT.

The V gene is TRBV4-1, the J gene TRBJ2-4, with 7 bases aligning to TRBD1. CDR1 is MGHRA and CDR2 is YSYEKL in the germline V gene. V lost 0 bases and J lost 5; bases outside the gene matches: 4. This CDR3 is 15 amino acids long. CDR3: CASSQDLTGENIQYF. CDR3 sequence (DNA): TGCGCCAGCAGCCAAGATCTAACAGGGGAAAACATTCAGTACTTC.

The rearrangement links TRBV18 to TRBJ1-2; 8 bases fit TRBD1. V trimming: 0 bases; J trimming: 7 bases; junction bases outside the gene matches: 7. In germline, CDR1 is KGHSH, CDR2 LQKENI. This CDR3 region has 15 residues. CDR3 amino acids: CASSPPGTGRSGYTF. The DNA of the CDR3 is TGTGCCAGCTCACCACCGGGGACAGGACGCTCTGGCTACACCTTC.

The chain has TRBV4-3 and TRBJ2-7, with TRBD1 matching over 7 bases. From germline, CDR1 is LGHNA and CDR2 YSLEER. The CDR3 runs 16 residues. With V trimmed by 0 bases and J by 1 base, 6 bases remained unmatched. The CDR3 loop is CASSQDHRGRSYEQYF. The CDR3 DNA reads TGCGCCAGCAGCCAAGATCACAGGGGACGATCCTACGAGCAGTACTTC.

This clone has only one observation. The chain employs TRBV3-1 (or the pseudogene TRBV3-2) and TRBJ1-6, with TRBD1 matching 8 bases. CDR3 size: 14 residues. J gave up 8 bases and V 3 bases, and 3 bases lay outside the gene matches. CDR1 LGHDT and CDR2 YNNKEL come from the germline V gene (reference sequence). In DNA, the CDR3 is TGTGCCAGCAGCCACACGGACAGGGATTCACCCCTCCACTTT. Protein sequence: CASSHTDRDSPLHF.

This clone occurred a few times. Other DNA sequences from this sample encode an identical CDR3 as well. V gene TRBV9 combines with J gene TRBJ2-1, with TRBD2 matching over 7 bases. This CDR3 spans 15 amino acids. From germline, CDR1 is SGDLS and CDR2 YYNGEE. V was pared by 0 bases and J by 4 bases, with 4 bases of the junction left unmatched. The CDR3 DNA is TGTGCCAGCAGCGTAGACGGCGGGGGATACAATGAGCAGTTCTTC. It encodes CASSVDGGGYNEQFF.

The chain combines TRBV11-2 with TRBJ2-3, with 13 bases lining up with TRBD2. Germline V gene sequence: CDR1 SGHAT, CDR2 FQNNGV. The CDR3 is 15 amino acids. V trimming: 5 bases; J trimming: 5 bases; junction bases outside the gene matches: 4. CDR3 residues: CASSRGLAGEDTQYF. In nucleotides, the CDR3 is TGTGCCAGCAGCCGCGGACTAGCGGGAGAAGATACGCAGTATTTT.

This clone came up once. This chain links TRBV5-1 with TRBJ1-4; D gene ambiguous. V was cut by 0 bases and J by 8 bases, with 11 bases left in between. Germline CDR1 SGHRS, CDR2 YFSETQ. There are 14 residues in the CDR3. As DNA, the CDR3 is TGCGCCAGCAGCTTGGACCAACCTGGCGAAAAACTGTTTTTT. Protein product: CASSLDQPGEKLFF.

The chain is built from TRBV12-3 or TRBV12-4 and TRBJ2-7; tentative D call: TRBD1 (5 bases). Deletions cut 7 bases from V and 4 bases from J, with 11 bases between. CDR3 length equals 12 residues. This CDR3 reads CASTDRLYEQYF. The DNA for the CDR3 is TGTGCCAGCACCGACAGATTATACGAGCAGTACTTC.